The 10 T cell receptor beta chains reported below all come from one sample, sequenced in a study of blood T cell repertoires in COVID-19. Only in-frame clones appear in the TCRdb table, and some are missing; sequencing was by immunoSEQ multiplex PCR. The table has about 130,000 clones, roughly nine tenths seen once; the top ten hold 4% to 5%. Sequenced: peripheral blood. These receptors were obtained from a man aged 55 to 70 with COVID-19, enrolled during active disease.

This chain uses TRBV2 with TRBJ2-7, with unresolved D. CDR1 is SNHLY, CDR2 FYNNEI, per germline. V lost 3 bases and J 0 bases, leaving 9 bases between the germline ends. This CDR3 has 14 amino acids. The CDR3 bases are TGTGCCAGCAGTGATCTGGCCTTCTCCTACGAGCAGTACTTC. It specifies CASSDLAFSYEQYF.

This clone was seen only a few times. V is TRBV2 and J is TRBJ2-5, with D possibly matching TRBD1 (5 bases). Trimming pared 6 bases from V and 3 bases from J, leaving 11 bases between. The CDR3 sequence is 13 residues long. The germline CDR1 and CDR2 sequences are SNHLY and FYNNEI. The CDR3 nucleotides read TGTGCCAGCAGCATCGACAGAAAAGAGACCCAGTACTTC. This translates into CASSIDRKETQYF. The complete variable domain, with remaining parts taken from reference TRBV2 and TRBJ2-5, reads EPEVTQTPSHQVTQMGQEVILRCVPISNHLYFYWYRQILGQKVEFLVSFYNNEISEKSEIFDDQFSVERPDGSNFTLKIRSTKLEDSAMYFCASSIDRKETQYFGPGTRLLVL.

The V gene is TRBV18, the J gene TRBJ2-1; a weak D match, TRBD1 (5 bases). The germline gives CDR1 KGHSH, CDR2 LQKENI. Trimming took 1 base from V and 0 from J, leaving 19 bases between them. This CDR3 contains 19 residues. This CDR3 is CASSPLSGAAYYSYNEQFF. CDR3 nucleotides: TGTGCCAGCTCACCACTTTCTGGGGCGGCCTATTACTCCTACAATGAGCAGTTCTTC. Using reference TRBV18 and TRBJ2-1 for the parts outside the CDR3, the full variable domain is NAGVMQNPRHLVRRRGQEARLRCSPMKGHSHVYWYRQLPEEGLKFMVYLQKENIIDESGMPKERFSAEFPKEGPSILRIQQVVRGDSAAYFCASSPLSGAAYYSYNEQFFGPGTRLTVL.

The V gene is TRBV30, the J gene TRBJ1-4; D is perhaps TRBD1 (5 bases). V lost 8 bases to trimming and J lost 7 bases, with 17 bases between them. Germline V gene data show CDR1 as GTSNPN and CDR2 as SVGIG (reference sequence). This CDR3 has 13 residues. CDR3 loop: CAGGVRDGEKLFF. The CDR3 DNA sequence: TGTGCCGGGGGGGTTCGGGATGGTGAAAAACTGTTTTTT.

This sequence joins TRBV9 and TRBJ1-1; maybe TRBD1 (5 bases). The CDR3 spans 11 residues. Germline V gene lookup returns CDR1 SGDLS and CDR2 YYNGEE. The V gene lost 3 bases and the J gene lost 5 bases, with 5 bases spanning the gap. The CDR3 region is CASSAGTEAFF. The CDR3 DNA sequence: TGTGCCAGCAGCGCAGGGACTGAAGCTTTCTTT.

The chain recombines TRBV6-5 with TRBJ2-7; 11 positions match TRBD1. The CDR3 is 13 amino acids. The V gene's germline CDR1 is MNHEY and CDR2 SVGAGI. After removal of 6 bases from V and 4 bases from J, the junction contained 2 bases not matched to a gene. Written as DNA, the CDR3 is TGTGCCAGCAGGAGGGACAGGGGGTACGAGCAGTACTTC. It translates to CASRRDRGYEQYF.

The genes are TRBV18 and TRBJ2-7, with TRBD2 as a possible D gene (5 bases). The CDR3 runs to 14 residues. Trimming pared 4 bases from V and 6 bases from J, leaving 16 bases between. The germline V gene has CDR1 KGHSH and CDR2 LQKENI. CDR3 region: CASSRGGEKIEQYF. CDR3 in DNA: TGTGCCAGCTCACGAGGTGGGGAGAAAATCGAGCAGTACTTC.

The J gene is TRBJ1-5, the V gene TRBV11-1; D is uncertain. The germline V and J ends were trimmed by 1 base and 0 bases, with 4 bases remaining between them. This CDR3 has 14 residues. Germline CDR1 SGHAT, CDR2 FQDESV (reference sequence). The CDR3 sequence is CASSLDGSNQPQHF. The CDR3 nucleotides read TGTGCCAGCAGCTTAGACGGTAGCAATCAGCCCCAGCATTTT.

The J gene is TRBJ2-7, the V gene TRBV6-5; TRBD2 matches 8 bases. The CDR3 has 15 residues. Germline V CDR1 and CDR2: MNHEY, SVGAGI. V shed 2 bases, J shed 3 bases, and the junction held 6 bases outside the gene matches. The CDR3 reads CASSYDGRAIYEQYF. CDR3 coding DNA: TGTGCCAGCAGTTACGACGGGAGGGCCATCTACGAGCAGTACTTC.

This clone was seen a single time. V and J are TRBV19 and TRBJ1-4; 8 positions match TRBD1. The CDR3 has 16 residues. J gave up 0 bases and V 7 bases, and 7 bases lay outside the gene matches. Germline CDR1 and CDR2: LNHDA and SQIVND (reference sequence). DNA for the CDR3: TGTGCCAGTACCTCGACAGGGGCGACAACTAATGAAAAACTGTTTTTT. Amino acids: CASTSTGATTNEKLFF.